This TCR beta chain was found in a study of T-cell reconstitution after alpha-beta-depleted transplantation in children. This sample's TCRbeta library carried unique molecular identifier barcodes. TCRdb itself ran the PCR reads through MiXCR, one entry per CDR3 protein. This table has some 15,000 distinct CDR3 sequences, around 5% appearing once. This clonotype has ten or more counts. The antigen is not known. CDR1 and CDR2 from the germline V gene are MDHEN and SYDVKM. Trimming left V 4 bases short and J 4 bases short, with 13 bases between. The CDR3 totals 14 residues. Points from the study as a whole: T-cell counts and diversity were attributed mostly to newly produced T cells one year after transplant. Expanded graft clones numbering several hundred reportedly gave rise to alpha-beta T cells about two months after transplant.

This material consisted of PBMCs, taken before TCRalphabeta/CD19-depleted stem cell transplant. The sequence derives from a boy under 18 with acute lymphoblastic leukemia, due to receive a stem cell transplant. This rearrangement joins TRBV28 to TRBJ1-1, with D unclear. Here the CDR3 reads CASSSPGKGTEAFF. CDR3 nucleotides: TGTGCCAGCAGTTCGCCTGGTAAGGGCACTGAAGCTTTCTTT.